The 20 T cell receptor beta chains below come from one sample, sequenced in a study of tissue T cells after allogeneic stem cell transplantation. Profiled with immunoSEQ multiplex PCR; TCRdb holds only in-frame clones, not every one. Of 48,000 or so clones listed, around 70% were seen once; the top ten hold 0.7%. Sequences were obtained from sorted cells pooled from one or two spleens. Source of these receptors: a pool of C57BL/6 mice in good health.

Concerning this clone: Mouse gene names and germline throughout. The read falls 1 residue short of the CDR3 end, and the missing part is taken from the germline J gene. The rearrangement links TRBV14 to TRBJ2-7; D ambiguous. Trimming took off 1 base at V and 3 bases at J, with 11 bases between the two ends. The V gene's germline CDR1 is SGHDT and CDR2 FRDEAV. The CDR3 is made up of 14 amino acids. The part of the CDR3 DNA that was read is TGTGCCAGCAGTTTCACCCTGCCAGGCTATGAACAGTAC. Translated, it gives CASSFTLPGYEQY. In full, the CDR3 reads CASSFTLPGYEQYF.

Comment on this clone: Genes and germline are mouse. The CDR3 extends 1 residue past the end of the read, so its final part is completed from the germline J gene. The chain employs TRBV13-1 and TRBJ2-1, with 14 bases aligning to TRBD2. This CDR3 is 15 amino acids long. V was pared by 3 bases and J by 7 bases, with 3 bases of the junction left unmatched. CDR1 and CDR2 (germline): NSHNY, SYGAGN. This CDR3 reads CASSVGLGGHAEQFF. The sequenced CDR3 bases are TGTGCCAGCAGTGTGGGACTGGGGGGGCACGCTGAGCAGTTC.

As concerns this clone: These gene names are mouse names. From the germline J gene comes the end of the CDR3, since the read stops 1 residue before it. The chain has TRBV29 and TRBJ1-4; TRBD1 aligns across 7 bases. With 5 bases clipped from V and 3 bases from J, the junction kept 6 bases outside the gene matches. The CDR3 sequence is 15 residues long. Germline lookup yields CDR1 MSHET and CDR2 SYDVDS. The CDR3 bases that were read are TGTGCTAGCAGTCTGACAGGGCGCCCCAACGAAAGATTATTT. This sequence encodes CASSLTGRPNERLF. The whole CDR3 is CASSLTGRPNERLFF.

Regarding this clone: Mouse names are used for the genes. The read stops 1 residue short of the end of the CDR3; the missing end is completed from the germline J gene. The rearrangement joins TRBV3 to TRBJ1-6; 7 bases are shared with TRBD1. TRBJ1-6 is reported as an ORF; its role is uncertain. Trimming cost V 1 base and J 7 bases; bases outside gene matches: 4. The CDR3 contains 15 residues. Per germline, CDR1 SNHLY and CDR2 FYNGKV (reference sequence). CDR3 DNA (partial): TGTGCCAGCAGCTTAGAGGCAGGGGGGAATTCGCCCCTCTAC. Translating gives CASSLEAGGNSPLY. The entire CDR3 protein is CASSLEAGGNSPLYF.

A note on this clone: All gene names here are mouse names. The read stops 1 residue short of the end of the CDR3; the missing end is completed from the germline J gene. J is TRBJ1-4 and V is TRBV19, with 7 bases fitting TRBD1. The CDR3 is 16 amino acids. Unmatched junction bases numbered 4, after V lost 1 base and J lost 1 base. Germline CDR1 FNHDT, CDR2 SITEND (reference sequence). The CDR3 spells CASSIRDRNSNERLFF. The sequenced part of the CDR3 DNA is TGTGCCAGCAGTATAAGGGACAGAAATTCCAACGAAAGATTATTT.

This clone has more than one count but fewer than ten. Gene names and germline refer to mouse. The read comes to an end 1 residue before the CDR3 does, leaving the germline J gene to fill in the end. The chain combines TRBV13-2 with TRBJ2-7; the match to TRBD2 covers 7 bases. The ends lost 3 bases at V and 2 bases at J; junction bases unmatched: 5. From germline, CDR1 is NNHNN and CDR2 SYGAGS (reference sequence). The CDR3 sequence is 14 residues long. The covered CDR3 bases are TGTGCCAGCGGTGCAGACTGGGATACCTATGAACAGTAC. The encoded protein is CASGADWDTYEQY. The whole CDR3 sequence reads CASGADWDTYEQYF.

As to this clone: Mouse germline and gene names are used. The read is 1 residue too short to cover the CDR3 end, so that end is filled in from the germline J gene. V is TRBV12-1 and J is TRBJ2-7, with 11 nucleotides matching TRBD2. Germline V gene sequence: CDR1 SGHSN, CDR2 HYEKVE. The CDR3 is made up of 14 amino acids. J gave up 4 bases and V 2 bases, and 3 bases lay outside the gene matches. Incomplete CDR3 DNA: TGTGCCAGCTCTCGGGGACTGGGGGTTTATGAACAGTAC. This sequence encodes CASSRGLGVYEQY. The full-length CDR3 reads as CASSRGLGVYEQYF.

On this clone itself: Gene and germline names: mouse. The missing CDR3 end, 1 residue past where the read stops, is filled in from the germline J gene. This chain links TRBV5 with TRBJ2-5; a weak D match, TRBD2 (6 bases). Germline V lookup: CDR1 LGHNA, CDR2 YNLKQL (reference sequence). Deletions cut 1 base from V and 2 bases from J, with 13 bases between. The CDR3 spans 16 residues. The CDR3 bases that were read are TGTGCCAGCAGCCAAGCCCGGGGGGATGGCCAAGACACCCAGTAC. Its translation: CASSQARGDGQDTQY. The entire CDR3 reads CASSQARGDGQDTQYF.

Notes on this clone: These gene names are mouse names. The CDR3 extends 1 residue past the end of the read, so its final part is completed from the germline J gene. The gene calls are TRBV3 and TRBJ2-2; D call uncertain. V was cut by 4 bases and J by 0 bases, with 6 bases left in between. From germline, CDR1 is SNHLY and CDR2 FYNGKV (reference sequence). The CDR3 has 14 residues. This CDR3 is CASSSTTNTGQLYF. The sequenced part of the CDR3 DNA is TGTGCCAGCAGCTCGACAACAAACACCGGGCAGCTCTAC.

About this clone itself: The genes and germline here are from mouse. The CDR3 extends 1 residue past the end of the read, so its final part is completed from the germline J gene. The chain links TRBV3 to TRBJ2-7; 13 bases line up with TRBD2. Germline trimming cut 5 bases from V and 6 bases from J; bases unmatched to any gene: 4. The germline gives CDR1 SNHLY, CDR2 FYNGKV (reference sequence). CDR3 length: 14 amino acids. Here the CDR3 reads CASSQDWGGGEQYF. The sequenced part of the CDR3 DNA is TGTGCCAGCAGCCAGGACTGGGGGGGCGGTGAACAGTAC.

On this clone: The gene names given are mouse names. The observed sequence ends 1 residue before the CDR3 terminus, with the missing tail filled in from the germline J gene. This chain links TRBV19 with TRBJ2-2; 7 bases line up with TRBD1. Per germline, CDR1 FNHDT and CDR2 SITEND (reference sequence). Trimming at V came to 6 bases and at J to 2 bases, leaving 1 base not matched to a gene. The CDR3 is made up of 13 amino acids. Partial CDR3 DNA: TGTGCCAGCACGACAGGGAACACCGGGCAGCTCTAC. This gives the protein CASTTGNTGQLY. Given in full, the CDR3 is CASTTGNTGQLYF.

The count of this clone is one. Mouse gene names and germline throughout. The same CDR3 is also encoded by other DNA sequences in this sample. Partial CDR3 DNA: TGTGCCAGCAGTGTGACAGGGGGCCGGGAACAGTAC. As protein: CASSVTGGREQY. The full CDR3 protein is CASSVTGGREQYF. The rearrangement joins TRBV13-1 to TRBJ2-7, with 10 bases that match TRBD1. The read stops 1 residue short of the end of the CDR3; the missing end is completed from the germline J gene. Trimming cost V 3 bases and J 7 bases; bases outside gene matches: 4. Germline V CDR1 and CDR2: NSHNY, SYGAGN. The CDR3 runs 13 residues.

To note about this clone: Gene names and germline match the mouse. The CDR3 end lies 1 residue beyond the end of the read and is filled in from the germline J gene. The rearrangement links TRBV5 to TRBJ2-5; 9 bases align to TRBD2. The CDR3 loop spans 16 amino acids. V lost 5 bases and J lost 0; bases outside the gene matches: 6. The V gene's germline CDR1 is LGHNA and CDR2 YNLKQL (reference sequence). This CDR3 is CASSNWGAFNQDTQYF. The part of the CDR3 DNA that was read is TGTGCCAGCAGCAACTGGGGGGCCTTTAACCAAGACACCCAGTAC.

This clone was counted between two and nine times. Gene names refer to mouse genes. The read comes to an end 1 residue before the CDR3 does, leaving the germline J gene to fill in the end. The chain carries TRBV12-1 and TRBJ2-7, with D possibly matching TRBD1 (6 bases). There are 14 residues in the CDR3. The germline gives CDR1 SGHSN, CDR2 HYEKVE. V was trimmed by 1 base and J by 0 bases, leaving 9 bases between them. CDR3 in amino acids: CASSLWDNSYEQYF. CDR3 bases read: TGTGCCAGCTCTCTGTGGGACAACTCCTATGAACAGTAC.

This clone appeared a few times. Gene names and germline refer to mouse. CDR3 sequence: CASSMAWGVEQYF. The sequenced part of the CDR3 DNA is TGTGCCAGCAGTATGGCCTGGGGGGTTGAACAGTAC. V usage is TRBV19 and J usage is TRBJ2-7; TRBD2 agrees at 8 bases. The read ends 1 residue shy of where the CDR3 ends; the end is completed using the germline J gene. Unmatched junction bases numbered 4, after V lost 2 bases and J lost 6 bases. From germline, CDR1 is FNHDT and CDR2 SITEND (reference sequence). The length of the CDR3 is 13 residues.

Notes on this clone: The gene symbols are mouse symbols. The read terminates 1 residue before the CDR3 end, so the remaining end is supplied by the germline J gene. The chain employs TRBV16 and TRBJ2-5; D uncertain. CDR1 and CDR2 (germline): SGHSA, FRNQAP. V was shortened by 5 bases and J by 3 bases, with 6 bases between the two germline ends. The CDR3 contains 12 residues. CDR3 sequence: CASSQQQDTQYF. The part of the CDR3 DNA that was read is TGTGCAAGCAGCCAACAGCAAGACACCCAGTAC.

With respect to this clone: Gene labels here are mouse ones. The observed sequence ends 1 residue before the CDR3 terminus, with the missing tail filled in from the germline J gene. This chain joins TRBV29 and TRBJ1-1, with TRBD1 as a possible D gene (5 bases). The CDR3 is 13 amino acids. The V end lost 4 bases, the J end lost 6 bases, and 12 bases lay between the germline ends. Germline CDR1 is MSHET and CDR2 is SYDVDS. The CDR3 sequence: CASSYLGRAEVFF. The sequenced CDR3 bases are TGTGCTAGCAGTTACCTGGGACGGGCAGAAGTCTTC.

About this clone itself: Gene names and germline refer to mouse. The read is 1 residue too short to cover the CDR3 end, so that end is filled in from the germline J gene. The chain carries TRBV13-2 and TRBJ2-3; 10 bases agree with TRBD2. The J segment lost 1 base and the V segment lost 2 bases, leaving 1 base of the junction unmatched. CDR3 length: 15 amino acids. CDR1 and CDR2 from the germline V gene are NNHNN and SYGAGS (reference sequence). CDR3 residues: CASGDLGGRAETLYF. The CDR3 DNA, read in part, is TGTGCCAGCGGTGACCTGGGGGGGCGTGCAGAAACGCTGTAT.

With regard to this clone: Germline and genes here are mouse. The CDR3 goes on 1 residue after the read ends, and that part is filled in from the germline J gene. The V call is TRBV12-2, the J call TRBJ1-4; D is undetermined. V lost 1 base and J lost 3, with 8 bases in between. Germline V gene data show CDR1 as SGHLS and CDR2 as HYDKME. The CDR3 extends over 14 amino acids. The CDR3 DNA, read in part, is TGTGCCAGCTCTCTTTCTCCAACCAACGAAAGATTATTT. Translated: CASSLSPTNERLF. The full CDR3 protein is CASSLSPTNERLFF.

Notes on this clone: The gene names here belong to mouse. The CDR3 goes on 1 residue after the read ends, and that part is filled in from the germline J gene. The chain recombines TRBV16 with TRBJ2-2, with TRBD1 as a possible D gene (6 bases). V was trimmed by 5 bases and J by 5 bases, leaving 9 bases between them. The germline V gene has CDR1 SGHSA and CDR2 FRNQAP. CDR3 length: 13 amino acids. The CDR3 sequence is CASSPGTTGQLYF. The DNA read from the CDR3 is TGTGCAAGCAGCCCTGGGACAACCGGGCAGCTCTAC.